This T cell receptor (beta chain) was profiled in a study of monozygotic twins with inflammatory bowel disease (dated by TCRdb to the late 2010s). Background on the whole study: The full study comprised 30 or so monozygotic twin pairs: nine German pairs (four IBD-concordant, five IBD-discordant) and 19 IBD-discordant Danish pairs. Within discordant pairs, disease-associated traits were sought mainly by comparing IBD patients with their genetically identical healthy co-twins. Each individual had, on average, about 151 000 unique TCRalpha sequences and 181 000 unique TCRbeta sequences available for analysis. Points the paper makes about the study in general: TCRbeta repertoire diversity, by inverse Simpson index, was decreased in IBD patients compared with their healthy co-twins. No single strong signal or clonotype linked to IBD turned up in the results, so the idea that one exists was not supported. IBD patients shared fewer clonotypes with other individuals than healthy twins did, most markedly in patients showing signs of disease activity. Distinction between different T cell subtypes could not be achieved in the analysis. Repertoire similarity did not differ between concordant and discordant twins, which could be due to limited statistical power. Background noise and inter-individual variability may have been introduced into the repertoires by the differing immunosuppressive treatments among patients.

Library creation used 5' RACE. Each TCR library was prepared from about 3,300 ng of total RNA. For each sample, cDNA was synthesized in eight separate reactions using SMARTScribe reverse transcriptase. During cDNA synthesis, template switching introduced unique molecular identifiers that contained a 6-nucleotide sample barcode. Amplification of TCRalpha and TCRbeta cDNA involved two nested PCRs of roughly 17 and 9 cycles, and each PCR was followed by bead purification. Before amplification, the cDNA was both treated with uracil DNA-glycosylase and purified with the QIAquick PCR purification kit. The second PCR added Illumina TruSeq-compatible adapters along with sample-specific barcodes. Library quality and concentration were checked on TapeStation and Qubit, and libraries were pooled at about 5 ng each. Sequencing of pooled libraries was carried out on an Illumina HiSeq2500 single-index Rapid Run using 2 x 100 bp reads and custom sequencing primers. For the original study's pipeline: MiGEC version 1.2.6 was used for UMI-based consensus assembly to correct PCR and sequencing errors. V(D)J alignment, clonotype assembly and CDR3 extraction were performed with MiXCR version 2.1.1. Gene usage, clonotype sharing and MAIT/NKT TCR abundance were normalised by analysing the top 1000, 10 000 and 20 000 clonotypes per sample. Diversity was computed as the inverse Simpson index with the vegan R package after downsampling to 27 000 UMIs. Statistical testing used paired Mann-Whitney U tests on the discordant twin pairs and applied Benjamini-Hochberg correction for multiple testing. The reads were reprocessed in TCRdb, with one entry per CDR3 protein sequence and no accompanying DNA. The V and J calls come from TCRdb's annotation, not from the publication. The table for this sample lists 440,000 or so distinct CDR3 sequences. The biggest ten clones account for under 3% of the sample.

The CDR3 sequence holds 17 residues, the cysteine and phenylalanine included. No DNA sequence was recorded. CDR1 is given as DFQATT and CDR2 as SNEGSKA, both from the germline V gene (reference sequence). From each donor, a roughly 2.5 ml peripheral blood sample was collected into PAXgene tubes and stored at -80 degrees C. Without any T cell sorting, total RNA was extracted from whole blood using the PAXgene blood miRNA kit on an automated QIAcube. Peripheral blood from monozygotic twin pairs, either concordant or discordant for inflammatory bowel disease, underwent deep TCRalpha and TCRbeta repertoire profiling that used unique molecular barcoding. Smoking habits were recorded for all twin pairs, and individuals were classified as current, former or never smokers. Note on this clonotype: Its cognate antigen has yet to be identified.

The rearrangement joined TRBV20-1 to TRBJ2-2; the TRBD1 assignment by TCRdb is unverifiable without DNA. This sequence was found in a human donor with ulcerative colitis or Crohn's disease, or a healthy co-twin of an affected twin (not recorded which). The material sequenced was blood. CDR3 region: CSAAKVLDRANTGELFF.